Below are 15 T cell receptor beta chains sequenced from a single sample in a study of human T cells and chemical hapten exposure. Time point defined: patch test 1, 2 weeks after DPC sensitization. Indicated treatment: therapeutic diphenylcyclopropenone sensitization with weekly scalp DPC. MiXCR was run by TCRdb on the RACE reads, yielding one entry per CDR3 protein. The table lists about 380,000 distinct CDR3 sequences, nearly 5% of them singletons, with under 3% in the top ten. The sequences come from whole blood, collected in connection with sensitization to the hapten diphenylcyclopropenone (DPC). The receptors originated from a woman in her fifties or sixties with alopecia areata. Some clones in this sample may be carry-over from other donors' samples.

This clonotype has ten or more counts. The gene calls are TRBV3-1 and TRBJ2-2, with 7 bases that match TRBD1. Germline lookup yields CDR1 LGHDT and CDR2 YNNKEL (reference sequence). The CDR3 totals 15 residues. The V gene end was trimmed by 4 bases and the J gene end by 0 bases; junction bases not matched to a gene: 2. The CDR3 bases are TGTGCCAGCAGCCCTGACAGGGCGAACACCGGGGAGCTGTTTTTT. It translates to CASSPDRANTGELFF.

The rearrangement uses TRBV6-2 or TRBV6-3 and TRBJ1-6, with D possibly being TRBD1 (6 bases). CDR3 length: 15 residues. V lost 7 bases, J lost 6 bases, and 16 bases lay in between. Germline lookup yields CDR1 MNHEY and CDR2 SVGEGT. The CDR3 DNA follows: TGTGCCAGCAACGAAAGGACAGCCGCTAATTCACCCCTCCACTTT. Its translation is CASNERTAANSPLHF.

Many counts were recorded for this clonotype. The chain carries TRBV10-3 and TRBJ2-7; a possible D gene is TRBD2 (5 bases). Looked up from germline, CDR1 is ENHRY and CDR2 is SYGVKD. Trimming left V 2 bases short and J 5 bases short, with 22 bases between. The CDR3 has 17 amino acids. Written as DNA, the CDR3 is TGTGCCATCAGTGAGAGGGATGCGCTGGACTTGTACCACGAGCAGTACTTC. This translates into CAISERDALDLYHEQYF.

This clonotype was found many times. CDR3 sequence: CSVVRGGAHNEQYF. Here the CDR3 DNA reads TGCAGCGTTGTAAGGGGGGGGGCTCACAACGAGCAGTACTTC. The chain couples TRBV29-1 to TRBJ2-7, with D perhaps TRBD2 (7 bases). There are 14 residues in the CDR3. V was clipped by 4 bases and J by 5 bases, with 18 bases between them. CDR1 is SQVTM and CDR2 is ANQGSEA in the germline V gene.

This clonotype was observed a few times. The chain joins TRBV28 to TRBJ1-5; the D is unclear. In germline, CDR1 is MDHEN, CDR2 SYDVKM. Trimming removed 6 bases at V and 10 bases at J, with 13 bases between. The CDR3 runs 12 residues. This CDR3 is CASRGTGSPQHF. The CDR3 DNA sequence: TGTGCCAGCAGGGGAACCGGGAGCCCCCAGCATTTT.

The chain carries TRBV6-5 and TRBJ2-7; D not certain. The CDR3 runs 13 residues. Trimming removed 2 bases at V and 0 bases at J, with 5 bases between. The V gene's germline CDR1 is MNHEY and CDR2 SVGAGI. The CDR3 bases are TGTGCCAGCAGTTACAGGGTCTCCTACGAGCAGTACTTC. It translates to CASSYRVSYEQYF.

J is TRBJ1-2 and V is TRBV29-1; unclear D gene. Trimming removed 5 bases from V and 6 bases from J, with 7 bases in between. This CDR3 is 10 amino acids long. Germline V lookup: CDR1 SQVTM, CDR2 ANQGSEA. DNA for the CDR3: TGCAGCGTTCCTGTAGATGGCTACACCTTC. Its translation: CSVPVDGYTF. Full variable domain (missing parts from reference TRBV29-1 and TRBJ1-2): SAVISQKPSRDICQRGTSLTIQCQVDSQVTMMFWYRQQPGQSLTLIATANQGSEATYESGFVIDKFPISRPNLTFSTLTVSNMSPEDSSIYLCSVPVDGYTFGSGTRLTVV.

This clonotype was counted at least ten times. The chain is built from TRBV12-3 or TRBV12-4 and TRBJ1-5, with no clear D. V lost 1 base and J lost 2, with 9 bases in between. The CDR3 totals 15 residues. The CDR3 DNA sequence: TGTGCCAGCAGTTTAGGTAGGCAGCGCAATCAGCCCCAGCATTTT. This codes for CASSLGRQRNQPQHF.

The chain joins TRBV6-6 to TRBJ1-1; D is ambiguous. Trimming took 5 bases from V and 8 from J, leaving 21 bases between them. Germline CDR1 reads MNHNY; CDR2 reads SVGAGI (reference sequence). This CDR3 contains 15 residues. The CDR3 DNA is TGTGCCAGCAGTCCGAACTGGGCCCCTGCCTCCGAAGCTTTCTTT. Translation gives CASSPNWAPASEAFF.

This clonotype was counted ten times or more. The chain uses TRBV12-3 or TRBV12-4 and TRBJ2-1; D might be TRBD1 or TRBD2, each matching 5 bases. This CDR3 region has 14 residues. V lost 3 bases and J lost 7, with 13 bases in between. In DNA form, the CDR3 reads TGTGCCAGCAGTTTGAGTTTGGGGGAGAATGAGCAGTTCTTC. Amino acids: CASSLSLGENEQFF.

This clonotype was detected only a few times. The CDR3 protein is CASSLAAYEQYF. The CDR3 region has the DNA TGTGCCAGCAGCTTAGCCGCATACGAGCAGTACTTC. V gene TRBV7-2 combines with J gene TRBJ2-7, with D unclear. Between the trimmed V and J ends, which lost 0 bases and 4 bases, there was a span of 4 bases. Germline-derived CDR1 and CDR2 are SGHTA and FQGNSA. This CDR3 region has 12 residues.

The V call is TRBV12-3 or TRBV12-4, the J call TRBJ2-7; 9 bases match TRBD2. The junction had 3 bases not matched to a gene; V was cut back by 6 bases and J by 6 bases. This CDR3 contains 12 residues. The DNA of the CDR3 is TGTGCCAGCAGCGGACTAGCGCCCGAGCAGTACTTC. Translating gives CASSGLAPEQYF.

This clonotype was counted many times. V gene TRBV28 combines with J gene TRBJ2-3; 7 bases are shared with TRBD2. With V trimmed by 4 bases and J by 10 bases, 5 bases remained unmatched. The CDR3 is made up of 12 amino acids. Germline CDR1 is MDHEN and CDR2 is SYDVKM. This chain's CDR3 is CASSSKRDSQYF. In nucleotides, the CDR3 is TGTGCCAGCAGTTCGAAGCGGGACTCGCAGTATTTT.

This clonotype has a count of ten or more. The rearrangement uses TRBV5-6 and TRBJ2-1; weak D call: TRBD2 (5 bases). Germline assignment: CDR1 SGHDT and CDR2 YYEEEE. This CDR3 region has 12 residues. Trimming took 0 bases from V and 12 from J, leaving 10 bases between them. Here the CDR3 DNA reads TGTGCCAGCAGCTTGGGGGCGGGCCGGCAGTTCTTC. Its translation: CASSLGAGRQFF. The whole variable domain, filled in from reference TRBV5-6 and TRBJ2-1, reads DAGVTQSPTHLIKTRGQQVTLRCSPKSGHDTVSWYQQALGQGPQFIFQYYEEEERQRGNFPDRFSGHQFPNYSSELNVNALLLGDSALYLCASSLGAGRQFFGPGTRLTVL.

The table lists this clonotype with a few counts. The genes are TRBV11-2 and TRBJ2-7, with 8 positions matching TRBD2. The CDR3 is made up of 15 amino acids. V lost 1 base, J lost 6 bases, and 8 bases stayed unmatched. Per the germline V gene, CDR1 is SGHAT and CDR2 is FQNNGV. The CDR3 DNA reads TGTGCCAGCAGCTTAGTGCTCCGGGGGGGCGGCGAGCAGTACTTC. This gives the protein CASSLVLRGGGEQYF.